Listed below are T cell receptor beta chains from one sample, sequenced in a study. Each CDR3 protein gets one entry after TCRdb re-called the RT-PCR reads with MiXCR. In the table there are about 700,000 distinct CDR3 sequences, 14% of which are singletons. Specimen: memory CD4+ T cells from blood. The receptors originated from a female donor in good health, serving as a healthy control. CDR3s leave out the opening cysteine and the closing phenylalanine or tryptophan. Fields, in order: J gene, CDR3 length, V gene, CDR3 protein.

>TRBJ2-7|7|TRBV27
SGDYEQY
>TRBJ1-6|12|TRBV7-3
ASSLGRTYSPLH
>TRBJ1-1|13|TRBV7-6
ASSASTGARTEAF
>TRBJ2-3|13|TRBV20-1
SARDDRSLTDTQY
>TRBJ2-7|12|TRBV27
ASSEQGHHHEQY
>TRBJ1-3|13|TRBV5-5
ASSKGTGLGNTIY
>TRBJ1-2|11|TRBV12-3/TRBV12-4
ASSFAGAGGYT
>TRBJ2-1|15|TRBV28
ASSDPAGLAVDNEQF
>TRBJ2-1|13|TRBV5-1
ASSLLAGAGNEQF
>TRBJ1-2|11|TRBV5-1
ASSSEGPYGYT
>TRBJ2-3|16|TRBV5-4
ASSFGLAGRTSTDTQY
>TRBJ2-5|12|TRBV20-1
SARSYGSLETQY
>TRBJ1-1|14|TRBV6-2/TRBV6-3
ASSYPYGQPNTEAF
>TRBJ1-2|11|TRBV15
ATSRDRGHGYT
>TRBJ1-1|11|TRBV5-1
ASSLDPGTGPD
>TRBJ1-3|14|TRBV4-3
ASSQDGYSPGNTIY
>TRBJ1-2|13|TRBV20-1
SARNPVRGYYGYT
>TRBJ2-3|10|TRBV6-6
ATNPGEDTQY
>TRBJ2-1|12|TRBV18
ASSPEGLAGEQF
>TRBJ2-5|13|TRBV5-1
ASSLGQGPRETQY
>TRBJ2-2|13|TRBV29-1
SVRDNRANTGELF
>TRBJ2-3|16|TRBV25-1
ASSEYLGGQGGADTQY
>TRBJ2-7|10|TRBV18
ASSSDSDEQY
>TRBJ2-3|16|TRBV5-4
ASSQEPSGRGVRDTQY
>TRBJ2-2|12|TRBV5-1
ASSSLRGTGELF
>TRBJ2-5|11|TRBV11-1
ASSVSRVETQY
>TRBJ2-1|13|TRBV5-1
ASSLDTGALGEQI
>TRBJ1-1|12|TRBV6-6
ASSYQGARAEAF